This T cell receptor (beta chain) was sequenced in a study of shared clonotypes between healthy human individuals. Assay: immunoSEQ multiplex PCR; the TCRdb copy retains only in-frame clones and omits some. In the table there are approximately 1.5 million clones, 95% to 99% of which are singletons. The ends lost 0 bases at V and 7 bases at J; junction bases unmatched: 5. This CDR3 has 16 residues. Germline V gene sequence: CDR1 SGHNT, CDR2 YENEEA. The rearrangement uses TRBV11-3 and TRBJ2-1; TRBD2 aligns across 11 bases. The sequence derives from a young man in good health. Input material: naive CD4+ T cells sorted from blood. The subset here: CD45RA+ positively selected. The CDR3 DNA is TGTGCCAGCAGCTTAGAACTAGCGGGAGAGACGAATGAGCAGTTCTTC. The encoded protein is CASSLELAGETNEQFF.